The clone carrying this T cell receptor (beta chain) was picked up a small number of times. The source of the sample is a study of early T cells in non-severe SARS-CoV-2 infection. From the 5' RACE reads, TCRdb called clonotypes with MiXCR, one entry per CDR3 protein. The table lists tens of thousands of distinct CDR3 sequences, 5.5% to 6.5% of them singletons, with 6.8% in the top ten. Sample: whole blood. The receptor was isolated from an adult who was a healthcare worker with PCR-confirmed SARS-CoV-2 infection or an uninfected control (not recorded which).

The CDR3 coding sequence is TGTGCCAGCAGTTTAGCGCTGAGACTAGCGGGAAACAATGAGCAGTTCTTC. The encoded protein is CASSLALRLAGNNEQFF. This chain uses TRBV12-3 or TRBV12-4 with TRBJ2-1; 11 bases line up with TRBD2. The junction had 6 bases not matched to a gene; V was cut back by 0 bases and J by 5 bases. CDR3 length: 17 amino acids.